A single sample gave rise to the 30 T cell receptor beta chains below, sequenced in a study of blood T cell repertoires in COVID-19. Assay used: immunoSEQ multiplex PCR; TCRdb lists only in-frame clones, some missing. Of about 180,000 clones in the sample, around 87% were seen once. Sequencing used peripheral blood. The source is a woman younger than 45 with active or convalescent COVID-19.

In its sample, this clone was seen a few times. V usage is TRBV2 and J usage is TRBJ1-6; D is uncertain. The CDR3 spans 16 residues. Germline assignment: CDR1 SNHLY and CDR2 FYNNEI. Trimming took 3 bases from V and 0 from J, leaving 9 bases between them. CDR3 DNA sequence: TGTGCCAGCAGTGACAGCCGGAGCTCCTATAATTCACCCCTCCACTTT. Protein product: CASSDSRSSYNSPLHF.

CDR3 amino acids: CASSPRDSRNSPLHF. Written as DNA, the CDR3 is TGTGCCAGCAGCCCTCGGGACAGCCGGAATTCACCCCTCCACTTT. The chain carries TRBV7-9 and TRBJ1-6; 7 nucleotides align to TRBD1. The CDR3 sequence is 15 residues long. The trim removed 5 bases at V and 7 bases at J, leaving 8 bases unmatched. Germline V gives CDR1 SEHNR, CDR2 FQNEAQ (reference sequence).

This chain connects TRBV19 to TRBJ2-1, with 9 bases lining up with TRBD1. This CDR3 spans 13 amino acids. From germline, CDR1 is LNHDA and CDR2 SQIVND (reference sequence). V gave up 6 bases and J gave up 8 bases; unmatched junction bases: 5. CDR3 nucleotides: TGTGCCAGTAGCCGGGACAGGGCATATGAGCAGTTCTTC. Translating gives CASSRDRAYEQFF.

The chain carries TRBV3-1 (or the pseudogene TRBV3-2) and TRBJ2-3, with D perhaps TRBD2 (6 bases). V shed 0 bases and J shed 8 bases, with 9 bases lying between them. The CDR3 is made up of 13 amino acids. In germline, CDR1 is LGHDT, CDR2 YNNKEL (reference sequence). CDR3 sequence (DNA): TGTGCCAGCAGCCAAGACCCCGGGGGTACGCAGTATTTT. It yields the protein CASSQDPGGTQYF.

This chain uses TRBV18 with TRBJ1-5; D is ambiguous. CDR1 and CDR2 (germline): KGHSH, LQKENI. Trimming shortened V by 6 bases and J by 6 bases, and 9 bases separated the two germline ends. This CDR3 is 12 amino acids long. The CDR3 DNA follows: TGTGCCAGCTCCTTTCCGGGTCAGCCCCAGCATTTT. Its protein is CASSFPGQPQHF.

CDR3 residues: CAFLIGTTNTEAFF. In DNA form, the CDR3 reads TGTGCCTTCCTAATAGGGACAACGAACACTGAAGCTTTCTTT. The chain combines TRBV30 with TRBJ1-1; D might be TRBD1 (6 bases). The CDR3 runs to 14 residues. Germline V gene sequence: CDR1 GTSNPN, CDR2 SVGIG (reference sequence). V lost 7 bases to trimming and J lost 1 base, with 16 bases between them.

This rearrangement joins TRBV27 to TRBJ2-7, with TRBD1 matching 7 bases. CDR1 is MNHEY and CDR2 is SMNVEV in the germline V gene (reference sequence). This CDR3 has 16 amino acids. Germline trimming cut 0 bases from V and 4 bases from J; bases unmatched to any gene: 9. CDR3 in amino acids: CASSLSIGTDLYEQYF. For the CDR3, the DNA is TGTGCCAGCAGTTTATCGATAGGGACAGATTTGTACGAGCAGTACTTC.

This clone was found a few times. This rearrangement joins TRBV24-1 to TRBJ2-6; D might be TRBD1 (5 bases). CDR3 length: 14 residues. Trimming left V 9 bases short and J 4 bases short, with 12 bases between. Germline V gene sequence: CDR1 KGHDR, CDR2 SFDVKD. CDR3 nucleotides: TGTGCCACCGAAGGCAGGGCCGGGGCCAACGTCCTGACTTTC. Its protein product is CATEGRAGANVLTF.

To note about this clone: An end of the junction differs from the germline gene, which may be a read error. This rearrangement joins TRBV14 to TRBJ2-6; D possibly corresponds to TRBD2 (7 bases). The CDR3 loop spans 19 amino acids. Germline V gives CDR1 SGHDN, CDR2 FVKESK. CDR3 protein: CARSHRGSGGRYGANVLTF. The CDR3 nucleotides read TGTGCCCGCAGCCACCGGGGGTCCGGGGGGCGGTATGGGGCCAACGTCCTGACTTTC.

This chain uses TRBV5-6 with TRBJ2-1, with 11 bases aligning to TRBD2. The germline V gene encodes CDR1 SGHDT and CDR2 YYEEEE. CDR3 size: 14 residues. Trimming at V came to 4 bases and at J to 5 bases, leaving 2 bases not matched to a gene. The CDR3 loop is CASSQGLADNEQFF. Written as DNA, the CDR3 is TGTGCCAGCAGCCAGGGACTAGCGGACAATGAGCAGTTCTTC.

The rearrangement joins TRBV20-1 to TRBJ2-7; D might be TRBD1 (5 bases). V was clipped by 6 bases and J by 3 bases, with 18 bases between them. Looked up from germline, CDR1 is DFQATT and CDR2 is SNEGSKA (reference sequence). The CDR3 spans 14 residues. The CDR3 region is CSASGDSGFYEQYF. CDR3 coding DNA: TGCAGTGCGAGTGGTGACAGTGGCTTCTACGAGCAGTACTTC.

V and J are TRBV7-9 and TRBJ2-4; TRBD1 agrees at 9 bases. Germline CDR1 is SEHNR and CDR2 is FQNEAQ (reference sequence). This CDR3 contains 17 residues. Trimming at V came to 4 bases and at J to 2 bases, leaving 9 bases not matched to a gene. The CDR3 is CASSSTGTGNPKNIQYF. CDR3 DNA: TGTGCCAGCAGCTCTACGGGGACAGGGAATCCCAAAAACATTCAGTACTTC.

This clone was detected once. The chain carries TRBV11-2 and TRBJ1-1; D gene uncertain. Trimming took off 1 base at V and 3 bases at J, with 9 bases between the two ends. In germline, CDR1 is SGHAT, CDR2 FQNNGV. The CDR3 loop spans 14 amino acids. Here the CDR3 reads CASSLAGSHTEAFF. The CDR3 DNA is TGTGCCAGCAGCTTAGCCGGGAGCCACACTGAAGCTTTCTTT.

This clone was observed a handful of times. This chain links TRBV30 with TRBJ2-2, with 11 nucleotides matching TRBD1. Germline CDR1 reads GTSNPN; CDR2 reads SVGIG (reference sequence). The CDR3 has 16 amino acids. V shed 8 bases, J shed 6 bases, and the junction held 14 bases outside the gene matches. CDR3 sequence (DNA): TGTGCCCAACCTTATGGACAGGGGGCTCTTGCCGGGGAGCTGTTTTTT. As protein: CAQPYGQGALAGELFF.

V and J are TRBV9 and TRBJ2-1; TRBD1 aligns across 7 bases. V dropped 4 bases and J dropped 5; count of bases not matched to a gene: 9. The CDR3 is 15 amino acids. Germline V gene lookup returns CDR1 SGDLS and CDR2 YYNGEE. The DNA for the CDR3 is TGTGCCAGCAGCAGGGGACAGACACAAGACAATGAGCAGTTCTTC. Amino acids: CASSRGQTQDNEQFF.

This clone has just a few counts. The chain joins TRBV7-2 to TRBJ1-1, with D hard to call. V lost 3 bases, J lost 7 bases, and 6 bases lay in between. The CDR3 has 11 amino acids. The germline gives CDR1 SGHTA, CDR2 FQGNSA. This CDR3 reads CASSLTLEAFF. The CDR3, as DNA: TGTGCCAGCAGCTTGACACTTGAAGCTTTCTTT.

The chain joins TRBV28 to TRBJ1-6, with TRBD1 matching 8 bases. Germline V lookup: CDR1 MDHEN, CDR2 SYDVKM. V lost 4 bases, J lost 10 bases, and 6 bases stayed unmatched. CDR3 size: 14 residues. The chain's CDR3 is CASSYDRGDSPLHF. CDR3 nucleotides: TGTGCCAGCAGTTACGACAGGGGAGACTCACCCCTCCACTTT.

This clone was counted once. V usage is TRBV27 and J usage is TRBJ2-1; TRBD2 is a possible D gene (6 bases). CDR3 size: 15 residues. The V gene's germline CDR1 is MNHEY and CDR2 SMNVEV (reference sequence). Trimming pared 2 bases from V and 9 bases from J, leaving 17 bases between. The CDR3, as DNA: TGTGCCAGCAGTTTAACTAGCCTGGGAGTAAGTGAGCAGTTCTTC. Encoded protein: CASSLTSLGVSEQFF.

The rearrangement links TRBV3-1 (or the pseudogene TRBV3-2) to TRBJ2-7, with 8 nucleotides matching TRBD1. V was clipped by 6 bases and J by 2 bases; unmatched bases: 6. From germline, CDR1 is LGHDT and CDR2 YNNKEL (reference sequence). The CDR3 contains 14 residues. DNA for the CDR3: TGTGCCAGCAGTCCCCGGGACAGGACCTACGAGCAGTACTTC. Translation gives CASSPRDRTYEQYF.

The chain links TRBV29-1 to TRBJ2-1; 9 nucleotides agree with TRBD2. Germline lookup yields CDR1 SQVTM and CDR2 ANQGSEA. After removal of 5 bases from V and 6 bases from J, the junction contained 5 bases not matched to a gene. The CDR3 is made up of 13 amino acids. CDR3 in amino acids: CSVRREGINEQFF. In DNA form, the CDR3 reads TGCAGCGTTCGGCGGGAGGGCATCAATGAGCAGTTCTTC.

This clone occurred once. The rearrangement joins TRBV21-1 to TRBJ2-5; the D call TRBD2 from the table was never checked on the DNA. TRBV21-1 is recorded as a pseudogene. This CDR3 comprises 17 residues. The CDR3 region has the DNA TGTGCCAGCAGCAAAATCTTCACTAGCGGATCCCAAGAGACCCAGTACTTC. It specifies CASSKIFTSGSQETQYF.

The rearrangement uses TRBV7-9 and TRBJ1-1; possibly TRBD1 for D (5 bases). Germline-derived CDR1 and CDR2 are SEHNR and FQNEAQ (reference sequence). The V gene lost 6 bases and the J gene lost 0 bases, with 26 bases spanning the gap. The CDR3 spans 19 residues. The CDR3 coding sequence is TGTGCCAGCAGTCTATTAGGGGCCAGTAGAGGAGTATTGAACACTGAAGCTTTCTTT. Protein sequence: CASSLLGASRGVLNTEAFF.

V gene TRBV11-3 combines with J gene TRBJ1-3, with D uncertain. The germline V and J ends were trimmed by 5 bases and 0 bases, with 8 bases remaining between them. The germline V gene encodes CDR1 SGHNT and CDR2 YENEEA. This CDR3 contains 14 residues. This CDR3 reads CASSPQFSGNTIYF. The CDR3 nucleotides are TGTGCCAGCAGCCCACAGTTCTCTGGAAACACCATATATTTT.

The CDR3, as DNA: TGTGCCAGCAGTCTATACAGTGCCAACCCTTCCTACGAGCAGTACTTC. Translated, it gives CASSLYSANPSYEQYF. This chain links TRBV27 with TRBJ2-7; D remains unclear. The germline V gene has CDR1 MNHEY and CDR2 SMNVEV (reference sequence). Trimming took 5 bases from V and 1 from J, leaving 18 bases between them. The CDR3 has 16 amino acids.

This clone was seen only once. This rearrangement joins TRBV28 to TRBJ1-2; TRBD1 is a possible D gene (6 bases). The CDR3 has 13 residues. Germline values: CDR1 MDHEN, CDR2 SYDVKM. With 3 bases removed from V and 3 bases from J, the gap between germline ends came to 8 bases. The CDR3 is CASSFRTDYGYTF. The CDR3 DNA is TGTGCCAGCAGTTTCCGGACAGACTATGGCTACACCTTC.

The V call is TRBV4-1, the J call TRBJ2-5; 10 positions agree with TRBD2. The CDR3 runs to 16 residues. Per germline, CDR1 MGHRA and CDR2 YSYEKL. V lost 2 bases, J lost 1 base, and 4 bases stayed unmatched. The CDR3 reads CASSQSAGGSQETQYF. The CDR3 DNA sequence: TGCGCCAGCAGCCAATCAGCGGGAGGGTCCCAAGAGACCCAGTACTTC.

This chain uses TRBV11-2 with TRBJ2-7; 9 bases are shared with TRBD1. Germline CDR1 is SGHAT and CDR2 is FQNNGV. CDR3 length equals 16 residues. V shed 4 bases, J shed 3 bases, and the junction held 10 bases outside the gene matches. The CDR3: CASSSGPADRGYEQYF. The CDR3 region has the DNA TGTGCCAGCAGCTCCGGCCCGGCGGACAGGGGCTACGAGCAGTACTTC.

J is TRBJ1-2 and V is TRBV6-1; perhaps TRBD1 as D (5 bases). Deletions cut 1 base from V and 6 bases from J, with 12 bases between. The CDR3 loop spans 14 amino acids. Germline values: CDR1 MNHNS, CDR2 SASEGT. This chain's CDR3 is CASSEVGDSHGYTF. Here the CDR3 DNA reads TGTGCCAGCAGTGAAGTAGGCGACAGCCATGGCTACACCTTC.

This rearrangement joins TRBV5-6 to TRBJ1-2, with D tentatively TRBD1 (5 bases). Per germline, CDR1 SGHDT and CDR2 YYEEEE. Trimming stripped 4 bases from V and 0 bases from J, with 13 bases between. The CDR3 has 15 amino acids. CDR3 residues: CASSPGPSSNYGYTF. CDR3 DNA: TGTGCCAGCAGCCCAGGGCCCTCTTCTAACTATGGCTACACCTTC.

This rearrangement joins TRBV5-4 to TRBJ1-1, with D unclear. The CDR3 runs to 14 residues. CDR1 is SGHNT and CDR2 is YYREEE in the germline V gene (reference sequence). Trimming shortened V by 6 bases and J by 6 bases, and 18 bases separated the two germline ends. As DNA, the CDR3 is TGTGCCAGCAAAACCTTAAAGGCTCGGGCTGAAGCTTTCTTT. Translated: CASKTLKARAEAFF.